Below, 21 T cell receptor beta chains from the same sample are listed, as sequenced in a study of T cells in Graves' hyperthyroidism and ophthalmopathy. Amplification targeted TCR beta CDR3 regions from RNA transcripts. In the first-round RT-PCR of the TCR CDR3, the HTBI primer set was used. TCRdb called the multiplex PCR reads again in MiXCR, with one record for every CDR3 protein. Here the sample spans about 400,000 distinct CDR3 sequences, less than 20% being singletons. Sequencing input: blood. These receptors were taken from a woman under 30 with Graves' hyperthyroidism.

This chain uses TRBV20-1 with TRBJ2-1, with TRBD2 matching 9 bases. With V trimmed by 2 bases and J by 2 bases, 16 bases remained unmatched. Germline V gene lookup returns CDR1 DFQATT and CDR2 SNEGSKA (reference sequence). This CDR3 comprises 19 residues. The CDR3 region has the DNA TGCAGTGCTAGATTTCGCCCTTCATTAGCGGGGGACGCCTACAATGAGCAGTTCTTC. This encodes CSARFRPSLAGDAYNEQFF.

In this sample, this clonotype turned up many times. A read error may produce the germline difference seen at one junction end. The CDR3 reads CASSERGTSGRNGDTQYF. The CDR3 DNA follows: TGTGCCAGTAGTGAAAGGGGGACTAGCGGGAGGAATGGGGATACGCAGTATTTT. J is TRBJ2-3 and V is TRBV6-1, with 15 bases fitting TRBD2. CDR1 and CDR2 from the germline V gene are MNHNS and SASEGT. There are 18 residues in the CDR3.

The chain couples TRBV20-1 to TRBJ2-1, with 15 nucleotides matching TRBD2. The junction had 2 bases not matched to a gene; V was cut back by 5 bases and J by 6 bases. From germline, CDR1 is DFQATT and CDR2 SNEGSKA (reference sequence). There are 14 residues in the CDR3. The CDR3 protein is CSAVGLAGGNEQFF. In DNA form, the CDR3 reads TGCAGTGCTGTGGGACTAGCGGGAGGCAATGAGCAGTTCTTC.

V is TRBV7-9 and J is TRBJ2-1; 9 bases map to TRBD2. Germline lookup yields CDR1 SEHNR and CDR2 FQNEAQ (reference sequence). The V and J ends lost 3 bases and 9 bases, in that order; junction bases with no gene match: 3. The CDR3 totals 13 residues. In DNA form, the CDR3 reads TGTGCCAGCAGCTTCGTACTAGCGGGTGAGCAGTTCTTC. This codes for CASSFVLAGEQFF.

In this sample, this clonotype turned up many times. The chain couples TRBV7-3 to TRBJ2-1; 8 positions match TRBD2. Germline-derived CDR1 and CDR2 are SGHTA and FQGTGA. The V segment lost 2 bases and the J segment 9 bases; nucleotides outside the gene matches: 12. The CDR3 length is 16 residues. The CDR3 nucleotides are TGTGCCAGCAGCTTATTTTCGGGAGGGCCCTTTGTTGAGCAGTTCTTC. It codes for CASSLFSGGPFVEQFF.

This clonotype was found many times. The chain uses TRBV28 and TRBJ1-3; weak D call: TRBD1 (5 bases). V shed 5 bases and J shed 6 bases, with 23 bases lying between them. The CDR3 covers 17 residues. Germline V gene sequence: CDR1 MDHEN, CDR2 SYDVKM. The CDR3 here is CASSPFFPDTITNTIYF. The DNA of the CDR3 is TGTGCCAGCAGTCCTTTCTTTCCGGACACCATAACAAACACCATATATTTT.

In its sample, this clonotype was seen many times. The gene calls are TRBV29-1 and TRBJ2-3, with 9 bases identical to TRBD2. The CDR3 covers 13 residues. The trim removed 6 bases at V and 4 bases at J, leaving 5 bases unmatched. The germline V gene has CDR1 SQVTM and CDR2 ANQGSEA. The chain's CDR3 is CSVSGGNPDTQYF. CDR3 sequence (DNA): TGCAGCGTGAGCGGGGGGAACCCAGATACGCAGTATTTT.

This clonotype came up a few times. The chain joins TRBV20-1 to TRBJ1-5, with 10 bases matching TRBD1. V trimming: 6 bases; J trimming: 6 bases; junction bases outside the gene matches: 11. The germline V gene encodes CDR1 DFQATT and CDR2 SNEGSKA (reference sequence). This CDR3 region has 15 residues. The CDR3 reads CSALNPRTGGQPQHF. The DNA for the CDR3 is TGCAGTGCCCTCAACCCCCGGACAGGGGGTCAGCCCCAGCATTTT.

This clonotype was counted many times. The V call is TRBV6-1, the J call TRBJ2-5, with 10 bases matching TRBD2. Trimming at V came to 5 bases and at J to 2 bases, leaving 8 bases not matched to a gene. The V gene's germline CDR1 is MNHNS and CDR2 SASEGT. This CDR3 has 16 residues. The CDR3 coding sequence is TGTGCCAGCAGTCAAACTAGCGGGACGGTACAAGAGACCCAGTACTTC. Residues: CASSQTSGTVQETQYF.

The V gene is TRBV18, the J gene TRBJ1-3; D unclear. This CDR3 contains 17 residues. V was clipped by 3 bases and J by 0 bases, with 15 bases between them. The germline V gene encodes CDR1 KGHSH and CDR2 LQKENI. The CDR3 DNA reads TGTGCCAGCTCACCGGGAGGACCCTCTTTCTCTGGAAACACCATATATTTT. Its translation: CASSPGGPSFSGNTIYF.

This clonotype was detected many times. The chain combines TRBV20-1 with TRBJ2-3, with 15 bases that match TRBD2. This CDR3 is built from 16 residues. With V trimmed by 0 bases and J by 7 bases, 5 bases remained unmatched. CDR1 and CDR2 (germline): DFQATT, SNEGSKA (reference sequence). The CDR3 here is CSARDWGLAGGNTQYF. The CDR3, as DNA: TGCAGTGCTAGAGATTGGGGACTAGCGGGAGGAAATACGCAGTATTTT.

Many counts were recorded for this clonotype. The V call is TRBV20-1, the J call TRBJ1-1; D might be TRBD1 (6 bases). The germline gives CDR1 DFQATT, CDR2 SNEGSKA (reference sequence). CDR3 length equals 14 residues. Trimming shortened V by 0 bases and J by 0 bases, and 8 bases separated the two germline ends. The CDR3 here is CSARDRDMNTEAFF. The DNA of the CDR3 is TGCAGTGCTAGAGACAGGGACATGAACACTGAAGCTTTCTTT.

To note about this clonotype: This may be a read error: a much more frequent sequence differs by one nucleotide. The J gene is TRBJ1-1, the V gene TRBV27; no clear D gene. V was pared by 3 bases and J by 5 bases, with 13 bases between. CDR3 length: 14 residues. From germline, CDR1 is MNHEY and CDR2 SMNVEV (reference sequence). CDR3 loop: CASSLLASHTEAFF. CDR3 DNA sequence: TGTGCCAGCAGTTTGTTGGCCAGCCATACTGAAGCTTTCTTT.

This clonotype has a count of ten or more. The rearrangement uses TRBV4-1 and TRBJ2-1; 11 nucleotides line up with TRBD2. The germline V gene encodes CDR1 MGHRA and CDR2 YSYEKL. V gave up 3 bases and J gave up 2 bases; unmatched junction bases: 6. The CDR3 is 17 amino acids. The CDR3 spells CASSHAGTSGPYNEQFF. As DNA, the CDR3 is TGCGCCAGCAGCCACGCCGGGACTAGCGGCCCCTACAATGAGCAGTTCTTC.

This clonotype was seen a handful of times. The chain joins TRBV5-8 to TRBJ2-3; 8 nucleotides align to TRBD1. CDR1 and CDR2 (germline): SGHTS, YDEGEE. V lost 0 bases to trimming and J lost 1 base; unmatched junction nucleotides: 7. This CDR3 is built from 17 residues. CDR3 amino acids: CASSLGPGGWGTDTQYF. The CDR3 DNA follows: TGTGCCAGCAGCTTGGGCCCAGGGGGCTGGGGCACAGATACGCAGTATTTT.

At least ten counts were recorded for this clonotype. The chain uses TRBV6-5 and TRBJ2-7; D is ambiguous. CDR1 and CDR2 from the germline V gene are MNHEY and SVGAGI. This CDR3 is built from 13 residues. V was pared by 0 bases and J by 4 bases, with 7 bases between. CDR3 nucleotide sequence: TGTGCCAGCAGTTACTCCCGTGGGTACGAGCAGTACTTC. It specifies CASSYSRGYEQYF.

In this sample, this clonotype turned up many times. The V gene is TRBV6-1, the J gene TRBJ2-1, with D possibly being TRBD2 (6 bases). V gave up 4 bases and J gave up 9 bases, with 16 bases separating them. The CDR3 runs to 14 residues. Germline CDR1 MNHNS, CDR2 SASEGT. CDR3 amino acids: CASSGVRGSSEQFF. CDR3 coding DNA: TGTGCCAGCAGTGGGGTTCGGGGGTCCAGTGAGCAGTTCTTC.

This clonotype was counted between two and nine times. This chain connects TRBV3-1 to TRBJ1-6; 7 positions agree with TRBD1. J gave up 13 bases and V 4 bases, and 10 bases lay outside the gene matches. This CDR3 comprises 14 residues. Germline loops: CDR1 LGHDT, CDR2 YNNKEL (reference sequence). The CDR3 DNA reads TGTGCCAGCAGCCCAAATCCTCTGACAGGGCCCCTCCACTTT. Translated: CASSPNPLTGPLHF.

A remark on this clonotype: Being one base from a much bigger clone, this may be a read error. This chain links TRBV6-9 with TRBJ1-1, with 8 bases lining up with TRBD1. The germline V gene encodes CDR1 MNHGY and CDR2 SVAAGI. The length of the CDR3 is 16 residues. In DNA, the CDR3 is TGTGCCAGCAGTTACCTGAACACAGGGGGGAACACTGGAGCTTTCTTT. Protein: CASSYLNTGGNTGAFF.

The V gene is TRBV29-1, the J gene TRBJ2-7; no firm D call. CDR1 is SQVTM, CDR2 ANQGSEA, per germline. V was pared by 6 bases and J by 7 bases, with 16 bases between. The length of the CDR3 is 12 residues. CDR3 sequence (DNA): TGCAGCGTGGTGACGCGCACGGAGGAGCAGTACTTC. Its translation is CSVVTRTEEQYF.

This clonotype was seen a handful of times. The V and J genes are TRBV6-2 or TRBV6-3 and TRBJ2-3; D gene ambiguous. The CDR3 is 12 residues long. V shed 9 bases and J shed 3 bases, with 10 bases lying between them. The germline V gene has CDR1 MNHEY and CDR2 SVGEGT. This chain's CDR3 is CASAGTTDTQYF. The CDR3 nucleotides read TGTGCCAGTGCCGGAACGACAGATACGCAGTATTTT.